The 26 T cell receptor beta chains below all came from one sample that was sequenced in a study of cytomegalovirus exposure and HLA in healthy donors. PCR employed 60 Vbeta and 13 Jbeta primers. Assay used: immunoSEQ multiplex PCR; TCRdb lists only in-frame clones, some missing. The table lists about 90,000 clones, approximately 56% of them singletons. Sequenced material: PBMCs. These receptors were obtained from a woman aged 25 to 39 in good health and CMV-seropositive.

The chain recombines TRBV19 with TRBJ1-2; no definite D call. CDR1 is LNHDA and CDR2 is SQIVND in the germline V gene (reference sequence). V lost 10 bases to trimming and J lost 8 bases, with 11 bases between them. The CDR3 consists of 10 residues. The CDR3 DNA is TGTGCCACCCGAGGTTACGGCTACACCTTC. It translates to CATRGYGYTF.

The rearrangement joins TRBV5-1 to TRBJ1-2, with TRBD1 as a possible D gene (5 bases). Trimming stripped 4 bases from V and 0 bases from J, with 16 bases between. Germline-derived CDR1 and CDR2 are SGHRS and YFSETQ. This CDR3 spans 16 amino acids. The CDR3 nucleotides read TGCGCCAGCAGCACTGACGGGGGAACAACTAACTATGGCTACACCTTC. Translating it yields CASSTDGGTTNYGYTF.

The genes are TRBV11-3 and TRBJ1-2; 10 nucleotides line up with TRBD1. The trim removed 5 bases at V and 4 bases at J, leaving 7 bases unmatched. The CDR3 has 15 amino acids. Looked up from germline, CDR1 is SGHNT and CDR2 is YENEEA. The CDR3 loop is CASSLGTGDVYGYTF. The CDR3 DNA sequence: TGTGCCAGCAGCCTCGGGACAGGGGATGTCTATGGCTACACCTTC.

The chain is built from TRBV7-2 and TRBJ1-1; 8 bases map to TRBD1. The CDR3 has 14 residues. V was pared by 4 bases and J by 8 bases, with 9 bases of the junction left unmatched. The V gene's germline CDR1 is SGHTA and CDR2 FQGNSA. DNA for the CDR3: TGTGCCAGCAGCTCCTCGAGGACAGGGAACGAAGCTTTCTTT. Protein sequence: CASSSSRTGNEAFF.

V and J are TRBV7-9 and TRBJ1-4; D gene ambiguous. CDR1 is SEHNR and CDR2 is FQNEAQ in the germline V gene (reference sequence). The V end was cut by 4 bases, the J end by 8 bases, with 14 bases between. The CDR3 is 14 amino acids. The CDR3 coding sequence is TGTGCCAGCAGCTCGGTCCCCTCTCGAGAAAAACTGTTTTTT. Translating it yields CASSSVPSREKLFF.

V is TRBV19 and J is TRBJ1-4; unclear D gene. CDR1 is LNHDA, CDR2 SQIVND, per germline (reference sequence). The CDR3 consists of 16 residues. V was trimmed by 3 bases and J by 0 bases, leaving 11 bases between them. CDR3 bases: TGTGCCAGTAGTATCGGCCAGACTGCAACTAATGAAAAACTGTTTTTT. This translates into CASSIGQTATNEKLFF.

The chain is built from TRBV6-5 and TRBJ2-7; maybe TRBD1 (6 bases). Germline V gene lookup returns CDR1 MNHEY and CDR2 SVGAGI. The CDR3 is 16 amino acids. The V end lost 0 bases, the J end lost 7 bases, and 19 bases lay between the germline ends. The CDR3 region is CASSYSGTPEVGEQYF. The CDR3 DNA is TGTGCCAGCAGTTACTCAGGGACACCCGAGGTGGGGGAGCAGTACTTC.

The chain uses TRBV2 and TRBJ2-1; D might be TRBD1 (5 bases). The CDR3 covers 14 residues. V lost 1 base and J lost 8, with 12 bases in between. Germline CDR1 and CDR2: SNHLY and FYNNEI. The CDR3 sequence is CASSEERGSDEQFF. The CDR3 DNA is TGTGCCAGCAGTGAAGAAAGGGGATCTGATGAGCAGTTCTTC.

The chain uses TRBV29-1 and TRBJ1-1, with a possible D match to TRBD1 (5 bases). This CDR3 comprises 13 residues. Trimming left V 6 bases short and J 1 base short, with 12 bases between. Looked up from germline, CDR1 is SQVTM and CDR2 is ANQGSEA. The CDR3 protein is CSVASQENTEAFF. The CDR3 bases are TGCAGCGTAGCATCACAGGAGAACACTGAAGCTTTCTTT.

The rearrangement joins TRBV27 to TRBJ1-5; D might be TRBD1 (5 bases). The CDR3 is 14 residues long. The V gene lost 3 bases and the J gene lost 7 bases, with 13 bases spanning the gap. CDR1 and CDR2 from the germline V gene are MNHEY and SMNVEV (reference sequence). The DNA of the CDR3 is TGTGCCAGCAGTTTGGGGGGGGGAGACCAGCCCCAGCATTTT. As protein: CASSLGGGDQPQHF.

The chain joins TRBV14 to TRBJ2-7, with 11 bases fitting TRBD1. CDR3 length: 16 residues. Unmatched junction bases numbered 6, after V lost 3 bases and J lost 2 bases. Germline CDR1 SGHDN, CDR2 FVKESK. The CDR3 DNA sequence: TGTGCCAGCAGCCACCTCCCGGGACAGGGGGCCTACGAGCAGTACTTC. Protein: CASSHLPGQGAYEQYF.

The rearrangement uses TRBV5-4 and TRBJ2-5, with 9 bases fitting TRBD1. CDR3 length: 15 residues. Looked up from germline, CDR1 is SGHNT and CDR2 is YYREEE (reference sequence). V dropped 4 bases and J dropped 3; count of bases not matched to a gene: 7. This CDR3 reads CASSPRTGAKETQYF. The CDR3 DNA sequence: TGTGCCAGCAGCCCGCGGACAGGGGCGAAAGAGACCCAGTACTTC. Full variable domain (remainder filled in from reference TRBV5-4 and TRBJ2-5): ETGVTQSPTHLIKTRGQQVTLRCSSQSGHNTVSWYQQALGQGPQFIFQYYREEENGRGNFPPRFSGLQFPNYSSELNVNALELDDSALYLCASSPRTGAKETQYFGPGTRLLVL.

With respect to this clone: One junction end disagrees with the germline gene, perhaps due to a read error. V and J are TRBV7-2 and TRBJ1-2; possibly TRBD1 for D (6 bases). The CDR3 spans 14 residues. The V gene's germline CDR1 is SGHTA and CDR2 FQGNSA. The CDR3: CASSSTGTLGGYPF. The CDR3 DNA sequence: TGTGCCAGCAGCTCAACAGGGACCCTTGGTGGCTACCCCTTC.

The CDR3, as DNA: TGTGCCAGTAGTCCAGCGGGGGGCTTCCACGAGCAGTACTTC. This translates into CASSPAGGFHEQYF. The chain carries TRBV19 and TRBJ2-7; TRBD2 matches at 9 bases. The CDR3 sequence is 14 residues long. The trim removed 5 bases at V and 5 bases at J, leaving 7 bases unmatched. In germline, CDR1 is LNHDA, CDR2 SQIVND (reference sequence).

This rearrangement joins TRBV19 to TRBJ2-1, with 8 bases that match TRBD2. From germline, CDR1 is LNHDA and CDR2 SQIVND (reference sequence). The V and J ends lost 3 bases and 1 base, in that order; junction bases with no gene match: 8. This CDR3 is 17 amino acids long. The CDR3 spells CASSIGGGRRSYNEQFF. The CDR3 nucleotides read TGTGCCAGTAGTATTGGCGGGGGGCGTAGATCCTACAATGAGCAGTTCTTC.

This chain links TRBV5-1 with TRBJ2-7; 11 bases fit TRBD2. This CDR3 comprises 15 residues. Losses at the gene ends were 4 bases for V and 2 bases for J; bases not matched to a gene: 5. CDR1 SGHRS and CDR2 YFSETQ come from the germline V gene. This CDR3 is CASSLASGGPYEQYF. CDR3 nucleotides: TGCGCCAGCAGCCTGGCTAGCGGGGGGCCCTACGAGCAGTACTTC.

This clone was picked up a small number of times. The chain couples TRBV29-1 to TRBJ2-7; 9 bases agree with TRBD1. Germline V gene data show CDR1 as SQVTM and CDR2 as ANQGSEA. V lost 8 bases to trimming and J lost 7 bases; unmatched junction nucleotides: 9. There are 12 residues in the CDR3. The CDR3 DNA sequence: TGCAGCTCCCGGACAGGGGTAGGGGAGCAGTACTTC. This encodes CSSRTGVGEQYF.

This sequence joins TRBV9 and TRBJ2-1; possibly TRBD2 for D (6 bases). The length of the CDR3 is 15 residues. From germline, CDR1 is SGDLS and CDR2 YYNGEE. The ends were cut back, 6 bases at V and 5 bases at J, with 18 bases in the middle. The DNA for the CDR3 is TGTGCCAGCAAGTGGGGGGTAGGGGCGGACAATGAGCAGTTCTTC. Encoded protein: CASKWGVGADNEQFF.

This clone has only one observation. The gene calls are TRBV6-4 and TRBJ1-1, with 7 nucleotides matching TRBD1. Germline CDR1 MRHNA, CDR2 SNTAGT. The CDR3 is 11 amino acids. The V and J ends lost 6 bases and 7 bases, in that order; junction bases with no gene match: 2. The DNA of the CDR3 is TGTGCCAGCAGACAGGGGAATGAAGCTTTCTTT. It encodes CASRQGNEAFF.

The V gene is TRBV7-2, the J gene TRBJ2-2; D perhaps matches TRBD2 (6 bases). CDR1 SGHTA and CDR2 FQGNSA come from the germline V gene. The ends were cut back, 5 bases at V and 3 bases at J, with 22 bases in the middle. The CDR3 covers 18 residues. As DNA, the CDR3 is TGTGCCAGCAGCCTCCTGAGTACGGGTAGCGGATACACCGGGGAGCTGTTTTTT. Its translation is CASSLLSTGSGYTGELFF.

This rearrangement joins TRBV4-1 to TRBJ1-4; 8 nucleotides align to TRBD1. CDR1 is MGHRA, CDR2 YSYEKL, per germline. V shed 6 bases, J shed 7 bases, and the junction held 16 bases outside the gene matches. There are 17 residues in the CDR3. CDR3 residues: CASRPLTVGTGGEKLFF. CDR3 coding DNA: TGCGCCAGCAGACCGCTAACTGTAGGGACAGGCGGTGAAAAACTGTTTTTT.

V is TRBV13 and J is TRBJ2-7, with 10 bases lining up with TRBD1. Germline V CDR1 and CDR2: PRHDT, FYEKMQ (reference sequence). The CDR3 extends over 15 amino acids. The J segment lost 1 base and the V segment lost 3 bases, leaving 3 bases of the junction unmatched. In DNA, the CDR3 is TGTGCCAGCAGCTTCCGGACAGGGGGGTCCTACGAGCAGTACTTC. It translates to CASSFRTGGSYEQYF.

The gene calls are TRBV5-1 and TRBJ1-5; D remains unclear. V lost 0 bases to trimming and J lost 3 bases, with 7 bases between them. In germline, CDR1 is SGHRS, CDR2 YFSETQ. The CDR3 consists of 14 residues. The DNA for the CDR3 is TGCGCCAGCAGCTTGGGACACGACAATCAGCCCCAGCATTTT. Translated: CASSLGHDNQPQHF.

This CDR3 is CASSLAGTTDTQYF. CDR3 DNA: TGTGCCAGCAGCTTAGCGGGGACTACGGATACGCAGTATTTT. The chain has TRBV7-9 and TRBJ2-3, with 7 positions matching TRBD2. V was pared by 0 bases and J by 6 bases, with 3 bases of the junction left unmatched. The CDR3 runs 14 residues. Looked up from germline, CDR1 is SEHNR and CDR2 is FQNEAQ (reference sequence).

This clone was counted only a few times. V gene TRBV25-1 combines with J gene TRBJ2-3, with TRBD1 matching 12 bases. Germline assignment: CDR1 MGHDK and CDR2 SYGVNS. The CDR3 totals 18 residues. The junction had 11 bases not matched to a gene; V was cut back by 4 bases and J by 3 bases. The CDR3 coding sequence is TGTGCCAGCAGTGGAGCTGGGACAGGGGGCTTAATGACAGATACGCAGTATTTT. It encodes CASSGAGTGGLMTDTQYF.

Turning to this clone: Relative to the germline gene, one junction end is altered; a read error may explain this. This rearrangement joins TRBV5-6 to TRBJ2-5; 7 bases fit TRBD2. Germline values: CDR1 SGHDT, CDR2 YYEEEE. The CDR3 consists of 15 residues. Here the CDR3 reads CVSSLVGGVQETQYF. The CDR3 DNA follows: TGTGTCAGCAGCTTGGTTGGGGGGGTCCAAGAGACCCAGTACTTC.